Here is one TCR beta chain with its context. The record originates from a study of blood T cell repertoires in COVID-19. CDR1 is LGHNA, CDR2 YNFKEQ, per germline. V was trimmed by 1 base and J by 5 bases, leaving 11 bases between them. The CDR3 spans 14 residues. Libraries were prepared by immunoSEQ multiplex PCR; TCRdb keeps only in-frame clonotypes and omits some of them. The sample shows a few hundred thousand clones, about 89% of them seen only once. Sequencing was carried out using peripheral blood. The receptor comes from a woman aged 25 to 39 with COVID-19, enrolled during active disease. The genes are TRBV4-2 and TRBJ2-5; no reliable D call. This CDR3 reads CASSQASREETQYF. The CDR3 coding sequence is TGTGCCAGCAGCCAAGCATCTAGAGAGGAGACCCAGTACTTC.